This is a list of T cell receptor beta chains from one sample in a study of patients and donors after allogeneic stem cell transplantation. TCRdb processed the RT-PCR reads anew with MiXCR; each CDR3 protein has one entry. Found here are approximately 21,000 distinct CDR3 sequences, around 31% of them singletons; the top ten hold 40% to 50%. What was sequenced was blood, either unsorted or a sorted T cell fraction (not recorded which). These receptor sequences come from a human donor who was either an allogeneic HSCT recipient or a stem cell or donor lymphocyte infusion donor (not recorded which). It is not recorded whose cells these are; they may come from a transplant donor. Each CDR3 is given with its conserved first and last residue. The D gene is left open where the match is weak. Size is stated for part of the rows, as once, few or many counts, or as a class when the clone is expanded.

size: -
D: TRBD1
V: TRBV7-8
J: TRBJ1-2
DNA: TGTGCCAGCAGCTCCAGAGGGACAGACTCTTATGGCTACACCTTC
CDR3: CASSSRGTDSYGYTF

size: -
D: TRBD1
V: TRBV5-1
J: TRBJ2-2
DNA: TGCGCCAGCAGCTTATACAGGGGGAGGAACACCGGGGAGCTGTTTTTT
CDR3: CASSLYRGRNTGELFF

size: -
D: TRBD1
V: TRBV4-2
J: TRBJ1-1
DNA: TGTGCCAGCGGACAGGGGAGGACTGAAGCTTTCTTT
CDR3: CASGQGRTEAFF

size: once
D: -
V: TRBV11-2
J: TRBJ2-3
DNA: TGTGCCAGCAGCTTAAAGGGGGATACGCAGTATTTT
CDR3: CASSLKGDTQYF

size: once
D: -
V: TRBV4-2
J: TRBJ2-4
DNA: TGTGCCAGCAGCCAAGAACCCCTTGAAGGAGGTCTAGCCAAAAACATTCAGTACTTC
CDR3: CASSQEPLEGGLAKNIQYF

size: few
D: TRBD1
V: TRBV27
J: TRBJ1-1
DNA: TGTGCCAGCAGTTCCCGGACAGGGGTGAGGGTCGCTGAAGCTTTCTTT
CDR3: CASSSRTGVRVAEAFF

size: -
D: -
V: TRBV15
J: TRBJ1-1
DNA: TGTGCCACCAGCAGAGTACTACACACTGAAGCTTTCTTT
CDR3: CATSRVLHTEAFF

size: -
D: -
V: TRBV10-3
J: TRBJ2-1
DNA: TGTGCCATCAGTGACCGACTGGGTACCTACAATGAGCAGTTCTTC
CDR3: CAISDRLGTYNEQFF

size: many
D: TRBD1
V: TRBV29-1
J: TRBJ1-1
DNA: TGCAGCGTTGACCCGGGACAGTTGAACACTGAAGCTTTCTTT
CDR3: CSVDPGQLNTEAFF

size: -
D: -
V: TRBV30
J: TRBJ1-1
DNA: TGTGCCTGGAGTACGGGTATGGACACTGAAGCTTTCTTT
CDR3: CAWSTGMDTEAFF

size: -
D: TRBD1
V: TRBV20-1
J: TRBJ1-5
DNA: TGCAGTGTAGGACAGGGCGGTCAGCCCCAGCATTTT
CDR3: CSVGQGGQPQHF

size: -
D: TRBD1
V: TRBV4-1
J: TRBJ1-1
DNA: TGCGCCAGCAGCCAGGACAGGCGGAACACTGAAGCTTTCTTT
CDR3: CASSQDRRNTEAFF

size: few
D: -
V: TRBV12-3/TRBV12-4
J: TRBJ2-2
DNA: TGTGCCAGCAGTTACACCGGGGAGCTGTTTTTT
CDR3: CASSYTGELFF

size: -
D: -
V: TRBV7-2
J: TRBJ1-4
DNA: TGTGCCAGCAGCTTAGCGGGTTTGAGGAATGAAAAACTGTTTTTT
CDR3: CASSLAGLRNEKLFF

size: -
D: -
V: TRBV24-1
J: TRBJ2-2
DNA: TGTGCCACCAGTGATTTCCCCACCGGGGAGCTGTTTTTT
CDR3: CATSDFPTGELFF

size: -
D: -
V: TRBV30
J: TRBJ2-7
DNA: TGTGCCTGGAACGGGCAGGGACTTTCCTACGAGCAGTACTTC
CDR3: CAWNGQGLSYEQYF

size: once
D: TRBD2
V: TRBV28
J: TRBJ2-1
DNA: TGTGCCAGCAGCCGCGGGGGGCCCTCCTACAATGAGCAGTTCTTC
CDR3: CASSRGGPSYNEQFF

size: many
D: TRBD1
V: TRBV29-1
J: TRBJ1-1
DNA: TGCAGCGTGGAGACAGGGGGCCTCACTGAAGCTTTCTTT
CDR3: CSVETGGLTEAFF

size: -
D: -
V: TRBV27
J: TRBJ1-1
DNA: TGTGCCAGCAGTTTCATGACAAACACTGAAGCTTTCTTT
CDR3: CASSFMTNTEAFF

size: -
D: TRBD1
V: TRBV6-5
J: TRBJ1-1
DNA: TGTGCCAGCAGTTTTGTAGGGACAGGCCCTAACACTGAAGCTTTCTTT
CDR3: CASSFVGTGPNTEAFF

size: -
D: -
V: TRBV4-3
J: TRBJ2-1
DNA: TGCGCCAGCAGCCAAGATTCTTCCTCTGCCTACAATGAGCAGTTCTTC
CDR3: CASSQDSSSAYNEQFF

size: -
D: TRBD1
V: TRBV20-1
J: TRBJ1-2
DNA: TGCAGTGCTAGGGGACAGATATCTAACTATGGCTACACCTTC
CDR3: CSARGQISNYGYTF

size: few
D: TRBD1
V: TRBV20-1
J: TRBJ1-3
DNA: TGCAGTGCTGGACAGGTGATTGGAAACACCATATATTTT
CDR3: CSAGQVIGNTIYF

size: -
D: -
V: TRBV20-1
J: TRBJ1-3
DNA: TGCAGTGCTTCGAGGACGGTCTCTGGAAACACCATATATTTT
CDR3: CSASRTVSGNTIYF

size: few
D: TRBD1
V: TRBV7-2
J: TRBJ1-5
DNA: TGTGCCAGCAGTGCTCAGGGGGGCAATCAGCCCCAGCATTTT
CDR3: CASSAQGGNQPQHF

size: few
D: TRBD1
V: TRBV5-1
J: TRBJ1-1
DNA: TGCGCCAGCAGCCAGGGACAGGGGATGAACACTGAAGCTTTCTTT
CDR3: CASSQGQGMNTEAFF

size: -
D: -
V: TRBV28
J: TRBJ1-3
DNA: TGTGCCAGCAGCCCGGACAGAGACTCTGGAAACACCATATATTTT
CDR3: CASSPDRDSGNTIYF

size: many
D: -
V: TRBV28
J: TRBJ1-1
DNA: TGTGCCAGCAGCCGGCCAGGGACTGGGAACACTGAAGCTTTCTTT
CDR3: CASSRPGTGNTEAFF

size: few
D: -
V: TRBV5-1
J: TRBJ1-1
DNA: TGCGCCAGCAGCTTGGCTTTCCTGGACCTGAACACTGAAGCTTTCTTT
CDR3: CASSLAFLDLNTEAFF

size: -
D: -
V: TRBV6-1
J: TRBJ1-2
DNA: TGTGCCAGCAGTTTTTCCAGCTCAGTGGCCTATGGCTACACCTTC
CDR3: CASSFSSSVAYGYTF

size: few
D: -
V: TRBV20-1
J: TRBJ1-4
DNA: TGCAGTGCCCGCACGGGGGAGCGAAAACTGTTTTTT
CDR3: CSARTGERKLFF

size: few
D: -
V: TRBV15
J: TRBJ2-3
DNA: TGTGCCACCAGCAGAGGTTTCAGCACAGATACGCAGTATTTT
CDR3: CATSRGFSTDTQYF

size: -
D: -
V: TRBV5-6
J: TRBJ1-5
DNA: TGTGCAAGCAGCACCATGACAGTTAGCAATCAGCCCCAGCATTTT
CDR3: CASSTMTVSNQPQHF

size: few
D: -
V: TRBV29-1
J: TRBJ1-2
DNA: TGCAGCGTTGACACGCCCTATGGCTACACCTTC
CDR3: CSVDTPYGYTF

size: few
D: -
V: TRBV20-1
J: TRBJ1-6
DNA: TGCAGTGCCTCTGTGAGCTCCTATAATTCACCCCTCCACTTT
CDR3: CSASVSSYNSPLHF

size: -
D: -
V: TRBV30
J: TRBJ1-6
DNA: TGTGCCTGGGAGCCATCGGCGGCTTCACCCCTCCACTTT
CDR3: CAWEPSAASPLHF

size: few
D: TRBD2
V: TRBV7-2
J: TRBJ2-5
DNA: TGTGCCAGCAGTACTTCTCTAGCGGTTCAAGAGACCCAGTACTTC
CDR3: CASSTSLAVQETQYF

size: -
D: TRBD1
V: TRBV6-5
J: TRBJ1-2
DNA: TGTGCCAGCAGGGACAGGCGCTCTAAGGGCTACACCTTC
CDR3: CASRDRRSKGYTF

size: -
D: TRBD1
V: TRBV6-1
J: TRBJ1-2
DNA: TGTGCCAGCAAGGGAGCGGGACAGGACTATGGCTACACCTTC
CDR3: CASKGAGQDYGYTF

size: -
D: -
V: TRBV6-5
J: TRBJ1-2
DNA: TGTGCCAGCAGTTACTCCTCAGTACCAGTCAACTATGGCTACACCTTC
CDR3: CASSYSSVPVNYGYTF